This T cell receptor beta chain was sequenced for a study of T cell responses to AZD1222 COVID-19 vaccine (dated by TCRdb to the early 2020s). Regarding the study in general: A total of more than 230 trial participants underwent TCR sequencing, of whom about 210 had received two doses of AZD1222 and 26 had received two doses of the MenACWY control vaccine. Enrollment into the trials was organized by age into subgroups of 18-55, 56-69 and 70-plus years, and those subgroups contained roughly 140, 27 and 60 TCR-sequenced participants, respectively.

Notes on this clone: The clone's antigen remains unknown. No much larger clone exists at a distance of one base, and base qualities are not known.

On the study overall, not on this receptor specifically: Participants were mostly white British and included more females than males, and it was suggested by the authors that clonal diversity may have been underestimated. A significant rise in spike-specific TCR breadth and depth was observed after two AZD1222 doses relative to day 0 and relative to MenACWY recipients. CD4 TCRs associated with the vaccine covered the entire spike protein, and the dominant responses were in regions 160-218 and 743-854. No day 14 peak-response samples were available, so repertoires were characterized only after the peak T cell response. Reportedly, close to half of the unique spike-specific TCRs recognized epitopes lying outside the regions that are mutated in the B.1.351 and B.1.1.7 variants. Conclusions about previously exposed vaccinees are limited because only six or seven AZD1222 recipients were SARS-CoV-2 seropositive at baseline. In the small 56-69-year group, the increase in depth fell short of significance, most likely because of low power.

Germline trimming amounts to 0 bases on V and 1 base on J, with 1 as the count of junction bases outside the gene matches. From its cysteine to its phenylalanine, the CDR3 spans 16 amino acids. Here the CDR3 DNA is all that survives: 48 bases in frame from base 1. Sequences SGDLS (CDR1) and YYNGEE (CDR2) are obtained from the germline V gene. The CDR3 regions of human TCRbeta chains were analyzed by immunosequencing. Per the authors' processing: TCRs in the repertoires were matched against a reference library of SARS-CoV-2-specific TCRs that had been generated with the MIRA antigen-specificity platform. Breadth was defined as the fraction of unique TCRs that were SARS-CoV-2-associated. Depth was defined as the fraction of total T cells that were SARS-CoV-2-associated. Using the MIRA data, every spike-specific TCR was mapped to the spike region that the TCR reacted to and assigned to either a CD4 or a CD8 class. Log10-transformed breadth and depth values were compared by one-way ANOVA with Sidak's multiple comparisons tests. TCRdb obtained this table from immuneACCESS and retained in-frame rearrangements with V and J assigned. These tables miss some clones; where compared with another copy, unresolved V genes account for less than half of the shortfall, and the remainder is unexplained. V and J calls and clone size are copied from that table; D and trimming were computed from the DNA. The sample data list more than 50,000 clones, and 79% of these were observed just once. 20% to 30% of the sample is held by the ten biggest clonotypes.

Taken with the paper, the label for time point translates to: baseline before first vaccination. The treatment or condition label here, explained by the study, means: meningococcal conjugate vaccine given as trial control. Vaccinee samples were obtained from the UK trials COV001 and COV002, which included a single-blind randomized controlled phase 2/3 trial of AZD1222 (ChAdOx1 nCoV-19) in healthy adults. Trial participant PBMC samples were collected at day 0 and day 28 after the second dose for TCRbeta chain sequencing. This sequence uses TRBV9 and TRBJ2-3, with 11 middle bases fitting TRBD2. Sequenced material: peripheral blood, taken on day 0 of MenACWY control vaccination. This receptor was identified in an adult in good health. CDR3 region: CASSVELAGGTDTQYF. The sequence in DNA is TGTGCCAGCAGCGTAGAACTAGCGGGAGGCACAGATACGCAGTATTTT.